The 24 T cell receptor beta chains in this list originate from one sample, sequenced in a study of blood T cell repertoires in COVID-19. The table came from immunoSEQ multiplex PCR; TCRdb's copy has only in-frame clones and leaves some out. Of 140,000 or so clones listed, roughly 85% are singletons. Sequencing was done on a sample of peripheral blood. These receptors were collected from a man aged 50 to 60 with acute or convalescent COVID-19.

CDR3 amino acids: CASSRGTGYGYTF. The CDR3 nucleotides read TGTGCCAGCAGCCGCGGGACAGGTTATGGCTACACCTTC. The chain joins TRBV3-1 (or the pseudogene TRBV3-2) to TRBJ1-2, with 8 bases aligning to TRBD1. Germline CDR1 LGHDT, CDR2 YNNKEL (reference sequence). The CDR3 has 13 residues. V shed 4 bases and J 5 bases; nucleotides not matched to a gene: 3.

The chain links TRBV6-5 to TRBJ2-7, with TRBD1 matching 9 bases. V shed 6 bases and J 2 bases; nucleotides not matched to a gene: 5. The CDR3 extends over 14 amino acids. The germline gives CDR1 MNHEY, CDR2 SVGAGI. CDR3 residues: CASRGDRVPYEQYF. DNA for the CDR3: TGTGCCAGCAGGGGGGACAGGGTTCCCTACGAGCAGTACTTC.

The CDR3 sequence: CASSQDGGGLAAYNEQFF. CDR3 DNA: TGCGCCAGCAGCCAAGACGGCGGAGGTCTAGCGGCCTACAATGAGCAGTTCTTC. The chain combines TRBV4-1 with TRBJ2-1, with 7 nucleotides matching TRBD2. The CDR3 runs to 18 residues. V trimming: 0 bases; J trimming: 2 bases; junction bases outside the gene matches: 10. Germline V gives CDR1 MGHRA, CDR2 YSYEKL.

This chain connects TRBV11-2 to TRBJ2-1; D possibly corresponds to TRBD2 (5 bases). V lost 2 bases and J 6 bases, leaving 8 bases between the germline ends. The CDR3 is 13 amino acids. The germline V gene encodes CDR1 SGHAT and CDR2 FQNNGV. DNA of the CDR3: TGTGCCAGCAGCTTAATGAGGGCCAATGAGCAGTTCTTC. This sequence encodes CASSLMRANEQFF.

The rearrangement uses TRBV19 and TRBJ2-3, with 10 bases fitting TRBD2. From germline, CDR1 is LNHDA and CDR2 SQIVND (reference sequence). The J segment lost 0 bases and the V segment lost 4 bases, leaving 4 bases of the junction unmatched. The CDR3 spans 16 residues. The CDR3 region is CASSRAGGKSTDTQYF. As DNA, the CDR3 is TGTGCCAGTAGTAGAGCGGGAGGGAAAAGCACAGATACGCAGTATTTT.

This chain links TRBV3-1 (or the pseudogene TRBV3-2) with TRBJ2-7; the D gene is possibly TRBD2 (5 bases). V lost 4 bases, J lost 6 bases, and 13 bases lay in between. The CDR3 sequence is 13 residues long. Germline V gene lookup returns CDR1 LGHDT and CDR2 YNNKEL (reference sequence). CDR3 sequence: CASSPTSRGEQYF. DNA of the CDR3: TGTGCCAGCAGCCCTACGAGTCGGGGCGAGCAGTACTTC.

The chain is built from TRBV7-9 and TRBJ2-2, with 10 nucleotides matching TRBD1. V trimming: 4 bases; J trimming: 9 bases; junction bases outside the gene matches: 11. The CDR3 sequence is 16 residues long. Germline loops: CDR1 SEHNR, CDR2 FQNEAQ (reference sequence). The CDR3 sequence is CASSSPPGQGIWELFF. CDR3 nucleotide sequence: TGTGCCAGCAGCTCTCCACCGGGACAGGGGATATGGGAGCTGTTTTTT. The variable domain in full, with the rest retrieved from reference TRBV7-9 and TRBJ2-2, is DTGVSQNPRHKITKRGQNVTFRCDPISEHNRLYWYRQTLGQGPEFLTYFQNEAQLEKSRLLSDRFSAERPKGSFSTLEIQRTEQGDSAMYLCASSSPPGQGIWELFFGEGSRLTVL.

For the CDR3, the DNA is TGTGCCAGCAGCCTCGACACGTCTGGAAACACCATATATTTT. Its translation is CASSLDTSGNTIYF. The J gene is TRBJ1-3, the V gene TRBV5-4; D not certain. V gave up 4 bases and J gave up 1 base, with 9 bases separating them. Per the germline V gene, CDR1 is SGHNT and CDR2 is YYREEE (reference sequence). The CDR3 sequence is 14 residues long.

This clone was picked up one time. The rearrangement joins TRBV18 to TRBJ1-5; D remains ambiguous. CDR3 length: 14 amino acids. V shed 3 bases and J shed 1 base, with 7 bases lying between them. Germline-derived CDR1 and CDR2 are KGHSH and LQKENI. The CDR3 DNA reads TGTGCCAGCTCACCTGGGCTAAGCAATCAGCCCCAGCATTTT. Protein product: CASSPGLSNQPQHF.

The chain carries TRBV27 and TRBJ1-3; 7 nucleotides align to TRBD1. Trimming at V came to 5 bases and at J to 0 bases, leaving 16 bases not matched to a gene. Germline V lookup: CDR1 MNHEY, CDR2 SMNVEV (reference sequence). The CDR3 spans 19 residues. The CDR3 DNA sequence: TGTGCCAGCAGTCCGAGCGGACAGGCCCGCTTACCCTCTGGAAACACCATATATTTT. Translating it yields CASSPSGQARLPSGNTIYF.

This clone was counted a few times. The chain employs TRBV5-5 and TRBJ2-7, with 9 bases lining up with TRBD2. Germline-derived CDR1 and CDR2 are SGHKS and YYEKEE (reference sequence). The CDR3 sequence is 15 residues long. Losses at the gene ends were 5 bases for V and 3 bases for J; bases not matched to a gene: 9. The chain's CDR3 is CASRVPGLAVYEQYF. CDR3 sequence (DNA): TGTGCCAGCAGAGTACCGGGACTAGCAGTCTACGAGCAGTACTTC.

The chain carries TRBV18 and TRBJ2-6; a possible D gene is TRBD2 (5 bases). The CDR3 runs 16 residues. V lost 5 bases to trimming and J lost 2 bases, with 13 bases between them. Germline V gene data show CDR1 as KGHSH and CDR2 as LQKENI. The CDR3 coding sequence is TGTGCCAGCTCATCATCAAACGGGACTGGGGCCAACGTCCTGACTTTC. Residues: CASSSSNGTGANVLTF.

The chain employs TRBV7-9 and TRBJ1-4, with TRBD1 matching 8 bases. CDR3 length: 15 residues. CDR1 is SEHNR, CDR2 FQNEAQ, per germline (reference sequence). Unmatched junction bases numbered 5, after V lost 1 base and J lost 7 bases. CDR3 nucleotides: TGTGCCAGCAGCTTAGGCCAGGGGGCGGGTGAAAAACTGTTTTTT. It is translated as CASSLGQGAGEKLFF.

The rearrangement joins TRBV19 to TRBJ2-7, with D maybe TRBD1 (5 bases). V dropped 9 bases and J dropped 3 bases, with 15 bases sitting between them. Germline V gene sequence: CDR1 LNHDA, CDR2 SQIVND (reference sequence). The CDR3 contains 13 residues. CDR3 sequence: CASQDNKNYEQYF. The CDR3 bases are TGTGCCAGCCAGGACAACAAAAACTACGAGCAGTACTTC. Together with reference TRBV19 and TRBJ2-7, the CDR3 gives the full variable domain: DGGITQSPKYLFRKEGQNVTLSCEQNLNHDAMYWYRQDPGQGLRLIYYSQIVNDFQKGDIAEGYSVSREKKESFPLTVTSAQKNPTAFYLCASQDNKNYEQYFGPGTRLTVT.

The chain has TRBV10-1 and TRBJ2-1; TRBD2 aligns across 7 bases. Germline assignment: CDR1 WNHNN and CDR2 SYGVQD (reference sequence). The CDR3 is 15 residues long. Trimming at V came to 0 bases and at J to 3 bases, leaving 2 bases not matched to a gene. The CDR3 spells CASSESGGIYNEQFF. The CDR3 nucleotides are TGCGCCAGCAGTGAGTCGGGGGGGATCTACAATGAGCAGTTCTTC.

The chain has TRBV7-8 and TRBJ2-7, with a weak D call TRBD2 (6 bases). The CDR3 sequence is 14 residues long. From germline, CDR1 is SGHVS and CDR2 FQNEAQ. Trimming took off 7 bases at V and 4 bases at J, with 17 bases between the two ends. The CDR3 bases are TGTGCCAGCATAGCCGTAGTGGAGGGGTACGAGCAGTACTTC. This sequence encodes CASIAVVEGYEQYF.

The chain recombines TRBV3-1 (or the pseudogene TRBV3-2) with TRBJ1-1; tentatively, D is TRBD1 (5 bases). CDR3 size: 13 residues. The germline V gene has CDR1 LGHDT and CDR2 YNNKEL (reference sequence). V was trimmed by 1 base and J by 7 bases, leaving 10 bases between them. The CDR3 DNA is TGTGCCAGCAGCCAAGCAGGGTACGGTGAAGCTTTCTTT. Translating it yields CASSQAGYGEAFF.

This chain joins TRBV18 and TRBJ1-1, with D unclear. The CDR3 is made up of 13 amino acids. Germline CDR1 KGHSH, CDR2 LQKENI. Trimming removed 3 bases from V and 8 bases from J, with 13 bases in between. Here the CDR3 DNA reads TGTGCCAGCTCACCTAATATGGAGGCGGAAGCTTTCTTT. Translation: CASSPNMEAEAFF.

The rearrangement joins TRBV25-1 to TRBJ2-3, with 11 bases that match TRBD1. CDR3 size: 15 residues. J lost 5 bases, V lost 3 bases, and 4 bases had no gene match. CDR1 and CDR2 from the germline V gene are MGHDK and SYGVNS. CDR3 bases: TGTGCCAGCAGTGACGGACAGGGGGCTGGAGATACGCAGTATTTT. It translates to CASSDGQGAGDTQYF.

V usage is TRBV15 and J usage is TRBJ1-4; 7 bases fit TRBD1. Germline values: CDR1 LNHNV, CDR2 YYDKDF (reference sequence). Unmatched junction bases numbered 13, after V lost 4 bases and J lost 8 bases. This CDR3 comprises 16 residues. CDR3 in amino acids: CATSNSPRGRGEKLFF. The CDR3, as DNA: TGTGCCACCAGCAACTCACCGAGGGGCAGGGGGGAAAAACTGTTTTTT.

This chain connects TRBV7-8 to TRBJ1-5; D perhaps matches TRBD1 (5 bases). CDR1 SGHVS and CDR2 FQNEAQ come from the germline V gene. The CDR3 length is 14 residues. Deletions cut 0 bases from V and 6 bases from J, with 9 bases between. The DNA of the CDR3 is TGTGCCAGCAGCTTAGCCAGGGAAGGTCAGCCCCAGCATTTT. It encodes CASSLAREGQPQHF.

The chain employs TRBV2 and TRBJ1-5, with D tentatively TRBD1 (5 bases). The germline CDR1 and CDR2 sequences are SNHLY and FYNNEI. Trimming left V 2 bases short and J 6 bases short, with 11 bases between. CDR3 length equals 14 residues. The CDR3 bases are TGTGCCAGCAGTGAAATAGGGGCGGTTCAGCCCCAGCATTTT. Protein sequence: CASSEIGAVQPQHF.

The chain employs TRBV30 and TRBJ2-7; 11 nucleotides match TRBD1. Germline loops: CDR1 GTSNPN, CDR2 SVGIG (reference sequence). V gave up 0 bases and J gave up 6 bases; unmatched junction bases: 4. This CDR3 comprises 14 residues. The CDR3 spells CAWSVRDRGTEQYF. DNA of the CDR3: TGTGCCTGGAGTGTTAGGGACAGGGGGACCGAGCAGTACTTC. Full variable domain (remainder filled in from reference TRBV30 and TRBJ2-7): SQTIHQWPATLVQPVGSPLSLECTVEGTSNPNLYWYRQAAGRGLQLLFYSVGIGQISSEVPQNLSASRPQDRQFILSSKKLLLSDSGFYLCAWSVRDRGTEQYFGPGTRLTVT.

The chain couples TRBV6-4 to TRBJ2-1; 8 nucleotides line up with TRBD2. This CDR3 region has 15 residues. The J segment lost 3 bases and the V segment lost 5 bases, leaving 6 bases of the junction unmatched. The germline CDR1 and CDR2 sequences are MRHNA and SNTAGT. The CDR3 bases are TGTGCCAGCAGTAGAGATCGGGAGGGCTACAATGAGCAGTTCTTC. This sequence encodes CASSRDREGYNEQFF.